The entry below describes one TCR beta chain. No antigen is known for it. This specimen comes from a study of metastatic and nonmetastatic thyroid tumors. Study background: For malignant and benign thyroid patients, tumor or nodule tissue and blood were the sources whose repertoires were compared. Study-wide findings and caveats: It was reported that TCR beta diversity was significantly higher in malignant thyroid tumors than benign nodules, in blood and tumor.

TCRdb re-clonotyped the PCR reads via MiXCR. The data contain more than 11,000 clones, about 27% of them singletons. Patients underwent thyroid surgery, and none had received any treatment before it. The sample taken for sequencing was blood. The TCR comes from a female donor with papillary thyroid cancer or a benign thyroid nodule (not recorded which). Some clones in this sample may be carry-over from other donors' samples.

The CDR3 loop reads CAWSVSSYEQYF. The CDR3 nucleotides are TGTGCCTGGAGTGTAAGCAGCTACGAGCAGTACTTC. V usage is TRBV30 and J usage is TRBJ2-7; D gene unclear. V was trimmed by 0 bases and J by 3 bases, leaving 6 bases between them. This CDR3 region has 12 residues. The germline CDR1 and CDR2 sequences are GTSNPN and SVGIG (reference sequence).